The text below deals with one T cell receptor beta chain. The sample comes from a study of monozygotic twins with inflammatory bowel disease. TCRdb reprocessed the 5' RACE reads and reports one entry per CDR3 protein, with no DNA. Its table records about 210,000 distinct CDR3 sequences. Germline V gives CDR1 MNHEY, CDR2 SVGAGI. This CDR3 comprises 15 residues. Sequencing was carried out using blood. The chain carries TRBV6-5 and TRBJ2-1; TCRdb's D gene call, TRBD1, goes unchecked for lack of DNA. The receptor was isolated from a human donor with ulcerative colitis or Crohn's disease, or a healthy co-twin of an affected twin (not recorded which). CDR3: CASSYQGSTYNEQFF.